The rows below give T cell receptor beta chains drawn from one sample of a study of blood T cell repertoires in COVID-19. Only in-frame clones appear in the TCRdb table, and some are missing; sequencing was by immunoSEQ multiplex PCR. The table records some 150,000 clones, roughly four fifths of them present only once. The sequenced sample consisted of peripheral blood. The receptors derive from a woman of 80 years or more with active or convalescent COVID-19. The CDR3 runs from the conserved cysteine through the conserved F or W. D genes are given only for firm matches. Only some rows state a clone size, as once, few, many or a class for expanded clones.

D gene | clone size | J gene | V gene | CDR3 DNA | CDR3 protein
NA | NA | TRBJ1-5 | TRBV28 | TGTGCCAGCACTGCCGTTTGGCAGGGTAGTCAGCCCCAGCATTTT | CASTAVWQGSQPQHF
TRBD1 | NA | TRBJ1-2 | TRBV18 | TGTGCCAGCTCACCGGGACAGGGTACCGATGGCTACACCTTC | CASSPGQGTDGYTF
NA | NA | TRBJ2-5 | TRBV11-2 | TGTGCCAGCAGTTACACCCGCAGCGGATACCAAGAGACCCAGTACTTC | CASSYTRSGYQETQYF
NA | NA | TRBJ2-5 | TRBV6-5 | TGTGCCAGCAGGATGGGTTGGGCCGAAGAGACCCAGTACTTC | CASRMGWAEETQYF
TRBD1 | NA | TRBJ1-4 | TRBV25-1 | TGTGCCAGCAGTGAATTCCCCACAGGGGGTCTTGCTAATGAAAAACTGTTTTTT | CASSEFPTGGLANEKLFF
TRBD1 | NA | TRBJ2-5 | TRBV5-4 | TGTGCCAGCAGCCGGGACAGGGGCGAGACCCAGTACTTC | CASSRDRGETQYF
NA | few | TRBJ2-7 | TRBV2 | TGTGCCAGGGGGGGAGAGGGGCACCCCTCCTACGAGCAGTACTTC | CARGGEGHPSYEQYF
TRBD2 | NA | TRBJ2-1 | TRBV18 | TGTGCCAGCTCACCACCGGGGGGGAACTACAATGAGCAGTTCTTC | CASSPPGGNYNEQFF
NA | NA | TRBJ1-2 | TRBV4-1 | TGCGCCAGCAGCCAAGAAGGCGGGGTTGGGGCTAGAGGCTACACCTTC | CASSQEGGVGARGYTF
NA | NA | TRBJ1-5 | TRBV28 | TGTGCCAGCAGTGCAGCGGGGGAAGGTAATCAGCCCCAGCATTTT | CASSAAGEGNQPQHF
TRBD1 | few | TRBJ2-7 | TRBV19 | TGTGCCAGTAGTATAGGCGGGACAGGGGCTAACGAGCAGTACTTC | CASSIGGTGANEQYF
NA | few | TRBJ2-1 | TRBV30 | TGTGCCTGGAGGGGCAGCAATGAGCAGTTCTTC | CAWRGSNEQFF
TRBD2 | NA | TRBJ2-3 | TRBV7-9 | TGTGCCAGCACCGGGACTAGCGGCACAGATACGCAGTATTTT | CASTGTSGTDTQYF
NA | NA | TRBJ1-6 | TRBV19 | TGTGCCAGTACTCCAGGGGCTTGGTCGAATTCACCCCTCCACTTT | CASTPGAWSNSPLHF
TRBD1 | NA | TRBJ1-5 | TRBV2 | TGTGCCAGCAGGGGACAGAATTTAGGGAATCAGCCCCAGCATTTT | CASRGQNLGNQPQHF
TRBD2 | NA | TRBJ2-3 | TRBV10-3 | TGTGCCATCAGGGGAGATAGCGGGGGGTCACAGTATTTT | CAIRGDSGGSQYF
NA | NA | TRBJ2-7 | TRBV9 | TGTGCCAGCAGCGTAGCCGGTTCGAGCTCCTACGAGCAGTACTTC | CASSVAGSSSYEQYF
TRBD1 | NA | TRBJ1-6 | TRBV7-9 | TGTGCCAGCAGCTTAGCAGCCAGGGGGCGAAATTCACCCCTCCACTTT | CASSLAARGRNSPLHF
NA | NA | TRBJ1-1 | TRBV7-3 | TGTGCCAGCAGCTTATCTCAGGGGACTGAAGCTTTCTTT | CASSLSQGTEAFF
NA | NA | TRBJ2-5 | TRBV3-1/TRBV3-2 | TGTGCCAGCAGCCAAGATACAAAGACCCAGTACTTC | CASSQDTKTQYF
TRBD1 | few | TRBJ1-1 | TRBV10-1 | TGCGCCAGCAGCGGAGGGGACAGGACTGCTTTCTTT | CASSGGDRTAFF
NA | NA | TRBJ1-2 | TRBV4-1 | TGCGCCAGCAGCCAAGAGGAGGGATGGTATGGCTACACCTTC | CASSQEEGWYGYTF
TRBD1 | NA | TRBJ1-4 | TRBV2 | TGTGCCAGCAGGGGGACAGAAAATGAAAAACTGTTTTTT | CASRGTENEKLFF
NA | NA | TRBJ2-5 | TRBV7-6 | TGTGCCAGCAGCTTTCGCGGGGCCCAAGAGACCCAGTACTTC | CASSFRGAQETQYF
NA | NA | TRBJ2-5 | TRBV2 | TGTGCCAGCAGCAGGGACCAAGAGACCCAGTACTTC | CASSRDQETQYF
NA | few | TRBJ2-2 | TRBV5-1 | TGCGCCAGCAGGGGGACAACAACCACCGGGGAGCTGTTTTTT | CASRGTTTTGELFF
NA | NA | TRBJ2-3 | TRBV20-1 | TGCAGTGCTAGTTTTAGCGGAGGCACAGATACGCAGTATTTT | CSASFSGGTDTQYF
NA | NA | TRBJ1-1 | TRBV3-1/TRBV3-2 | TGTGCCAGCACCGCGACGGACAGATACACTGAAGCTTTCTTT | CASTATDRYTEAFF
TRBD1 | NA | TRBJ1-6 | TRBV2 | TGTGCCAGCAGCCGGGACAGGGGTAATTCACCCCTCCACTTT | CASSRDRGNSPLHF
NA | NA | TRBJ2-1 | TRBV19 | TGTGCCAGTAGTATCTGGCGGGGCCTCTACAATGAGCAGTTCTTC | CASSIWRGLYNEQFF